Listed below are T cell receptor beta chains from one sample, sequenced in a study of T-cell memory formation after mild COVID-19. One entry per CDR3 protein, called by TCRdb with MiXCR from the 5' RACE reads. This sample has 100,000 to 150,000 distinct CDR3 sequences, with approximately 5.9% found just once. Sequenced: PBMCs or a T cell subset sorted from them (not recorded which). The receptors shown here come from an adult woman who had mild COVID-19 (a few samples of this study predate the infection). Cell type and time point are not known. CDR3s include the opening cysteine and the closing phenylalanine or tryptophan. Fields, in order: J gene, D gene, V gene, clone size, CDR3 DNA, CDR3 protein. The D gene is left open where the match is weak. A clone size is listed for some rows: how often the clone was seen (once, few, many), or a class if it is expanded.

J gene: TRBJ2-7; D gene: .; V gene: TRBV5-1; clone size: .; CDR3 DNA: TGCGCCAGCAGCTTGGACCCGGGAGCTCCCTGGGAGCAGTACTTC; CDR3 protein: CASSLDPGAPWEQYF
J gene: TRBJ2-1; D gene: .; V gene: TRBV20-1; clone size: many; CDR3 DNA: TGCAGTGCTAAGGGGAGACTTACCAGGAATGAGCAGTTCTTC; CDR3 protein: CSAKGRLTRNEQFF
J gene: TRBJ1-2; D gene: TRBD1; V gene: TRBV3-1; clone size: .; CDR3 DNA: TGTGCCAGCAGCCAGACAGGGACAGGGGAGTTTGGGGTCTACACCTTC; CDR3 protein: CASSQTGTGEFGVYTF
J gene: TRBJ2-5; D gene: .; V gene: TRBV30; clone size: .; CDR3 DNA: TGTGCCTGGAGTGTACCGGAGACCCAGTACTTC; CDR3 protein: CAWSVPETQYF
J gene: TRBJ1-1; D gene: .; V gene: TRBV7-9; clone size: many; CDR3 DNA: TGTGCCAGCAGATCGACAGCGGGGGGGGACACTGAAGCTTTCTTT; CDR3 protein: CASRSTAGGDTEAFF
J gene: TRBJ2-7; D gene: .; V gene: TRBV6-6; clone size: .; CDR3 DNA: TGTGCCAGCAGTTACCAGGAAACCTACGAGCAGTACTTC; CDR3 protein: CASSYQETYEQYF
J gene: TRBJ2-2; D gene: .; V gene: TRBV7-6; clone size: many; CDR3 DNA: TGTGCCAGCAGCCCTCGGACTGACAACACCGGGGAGCTGTTTTTT; CDR3 protein: CASSPRTDNTGELFF
J gene: TRBJ2-4; D gene: .; V gene: TRBV7-3; clone size: .; CDR3 DNA: TGTGCCAGCAGCTTTAGACCCGACCTGGGGGTTCGAGTAGCCAAAAACATTCAGTACTTC; CDR3 protein: CASSFRPDLGVRVAKNIQYF
J gene: TRBJ1-5; D gene: .; V gene: TRBV5-1; clone size: many; CDR3 DNA: TGCGCCAGCAGCATTGGACAACCGAATCAGCCCCAGCATTTT; CDR3 protein: CASSIGQPNQPQHF
J gene: TRBJ2-7; D gene: .; V gene: TRBV12-3/TRBV12-4; clone size: many; CDR3 DNA: TGTGCCAGCAGTTTGGACCACTACGAGCAGTACTTC; CDR3 protein: CASSLDHYEQYF
J gene: TRBJ2-5; D gene: TRBD2; V gene: TRBV7-8; clone size: .; CDR3 DNA: TGTGCCAGCAGCCCTCGGACTAGACAAGAGACCCAGTACTTC; CDR3 protein: CASSPRTRQETQYF
J gene: TRBJ1-1; D gene: TRBD1; V gene: TRBV6-2/TRBV6-3; clone size: few; CDR3 DNA: TGTGCCAGCAGTTGGACAGGGCACCCGACGGCCAACACTGAAGCTTTCTTT; CDR3 protein: CASSWTGHPTANTEAFF
J gene: TRBJ2-1; D gene: .; V gene: TRBV5-1; clone size: many; CDR3 DNA: TGCGCCAGCAGCCCTGGTCACGGACGCGATGAGCAGTTCTTC; CDR3 protein: CASSPGHGRDEQFF
J gene: TRBJ2-5; D gene: .; V gene: TRBV20-1; clone size: many; CDR3 DNA: TGCAGTGCCCCCCTAGCGCAAGGAGAGACCCAGTACTTC; CDR3 protein: CSAPLAQGETQYF
J gene: TRBJ2-7; D gene: .; V gene: TRBV7-3; clone size: .; CDR3 DNA: TGTGCCAGCAGCTTATCTAGGACTAATATTTACGAGCAGTACTTC; CDR3 protein: CASSLSRTNIYEQYF